The entry that follows covers one T cell receptor gamma chain sequence. Its antigen is unknown. This record belongs to a study of intestinal T cells in coeliac disease. The overall study: Mean age was about 15 for coeliac patients versus 45 to 70 for controls. The study's findings and limits: TRG-based classification had a reported leave-one-out accuracy of 70% to 90%. Reported leave-one-out accuracy of TRD kmer clustering was roughly 90%.

The CDR3 contains 13 residues. V was clipped by 11 bases and J by 3 bases; unmatched bases: 13. CDR1 and CDR2 from the germline V gene are VENAVY and YDSYNSRV. TRG repertoires were amplified with LymphoTrack primers from about 200 ng of biopsy DNA. TCRdb reanalysed the multiplex PCR reads with CATT. The sample holds about 1,000 gamma-chain clones; 40% to 55% are singletons and the top ten take over 15%. More than 8 formalin-fixed paraffin-embedded scrolls, each 5 µm thick, supplied each case's genomic DNA. The J gene is TRGJ1 or TRGJ2, the V gene TRGV8. Sample: a duodenal biopsy. This receptor was obtained from a human donor with celiac disease. The CDR3 loop reads CAILGVFYYKKLF. Written as DNA, the CDR3 is TGTGCCATCCTGGGAGTATTTTATTATAAGAAACTCTTT.